Described below is a single T cell receptor (beta chain) sequence and its context. This sample stems from a study of Ad26.COV2.S vaccination and SARS-CoV-2 variants. Study-wide background: Each vaccinee took Ad26.COV2.S intramuscularly, once or twice 56 days apart.

TCRdb's copy holds only in-frame clones and misses some; the assay was immunoSEQ multiplex PCR. Seen here are about 680,000 clones, about 89% observed once, and the top ten hold over 1.3%. The treatment here: over 15 received Ad26.COV2.S at low or high dose, single or two shots; five or six received placebo; per-sample allocation not given. All samples were drawn on day 63, counting from the first vaccine or placebo injection. This adult donor, from Boston, was 18-55 years old. The CDR3 totals 14 residues. V was cut by 0 bases and J by 8 bases, with 14 bases left in between. Per the germline V gene, CDR1 is SGDLS and CDR2 is YYNGEE.

The J gene is TRBJ2-5, the V gene TRBV9; D perhaps matches TRBD1 (5 bases). This receptor was obtained from a person between 18 and 60 years old who received the Ad26.COV2.S COVID-19 vaccine or a placebo. Sequenced material: peripheral blood, taken in a trial of Ad26.COV2.S vaccine versus placebo. The CDR3 nucleotides are TGTGCCAGCAGCGTAGCTCTGGGGCCGGGTACCCAGTACTTC. Translating it yields CASSVALGPGTQYF.